This TCR beta chain was sequenced in a study of blood T cell repertoires in COVID-19. Repertoires were generated with immunoSEQ multiplex PCR, while TCRdb's copy carries only in-frame clones and drops some. The sample has around 100,000 clones, roughly nine tenths seen once. Germline V CDR1 and CDR2: SGHRS, YFSETQ. V was trimmed by 2 bases and J by 3 bases, leaving 11 bases between them. The length of the CDR3 is 15 residues. The rearrangement uses TRBV5-1 and TRBJ1-4; D perhaps matches TRBD1 (6 bases). Source material: peripheral blood. The sequence was obtained from a human donor in a cohort sampled during active COVID-19. The CDR3 DNA sequence: TGCGCCAGCAGCTTTGAGAGGGGGTCTAATGAAAAACTGTTTTTT. This codes for CASSFERGSNEKLFF. The whole variable domain, remainder taken from reference TRBV5-1 and TRBJ1-4, is KAGVTQTPRYLIKTRGQQVTLSCSPISGHRSVSWYQQTPGQGLQFLFEYFSETQRNKGNFPGRFSGRQFSNSRSEMNVSTLELGDSALYLCASSFERGSNEKLFFGSGTQLSVL.